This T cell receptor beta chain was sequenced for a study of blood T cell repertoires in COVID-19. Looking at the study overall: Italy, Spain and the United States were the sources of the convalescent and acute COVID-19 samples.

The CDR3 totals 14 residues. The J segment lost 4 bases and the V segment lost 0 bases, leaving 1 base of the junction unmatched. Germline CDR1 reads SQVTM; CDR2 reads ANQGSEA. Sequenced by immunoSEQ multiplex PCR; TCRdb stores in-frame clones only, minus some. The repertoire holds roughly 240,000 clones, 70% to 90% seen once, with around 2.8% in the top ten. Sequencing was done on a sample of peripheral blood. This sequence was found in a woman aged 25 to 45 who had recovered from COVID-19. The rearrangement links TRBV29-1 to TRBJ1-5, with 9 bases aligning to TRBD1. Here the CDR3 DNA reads TGCAGCGTTGAAGAGACAGGGGGAAATCAGCCCCAGCATTTT. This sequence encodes CSVEETGGNQPQHF. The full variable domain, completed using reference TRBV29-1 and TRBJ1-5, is SAVISQKPSRDICQRGTSLTIQCQVDSQVTMMFWYRQQPGQSLTLIATANQGSEATYESGFVIDKFPISRPNLTFSTLTVSNMSPEDSSIYLCSVEETGGNQPQHFGDGTRLSIL.